This T cell receptor (beta chain) was obtained from a study of CD8+ T cells in alopecia areata. Points from the study as a whole: One nonresponder makes the tie between baseline CD8+ expansion and response uncertain. Higher clonality than in normal scalp was seen in lesional scalp, especially alopecia totalis/universalis.

Treatment described: oral pan-JAK inhibitor, 5-10 mg twice daily. Following RNA extraction, reverse transcription yielded cDNA that acted as the sequencing template. Sequenced by immunoSEQ multiplex PCR; TCRdb stores in-frame clones only, minus some. The sample has 180,000 or so clones, roughly 60% seen once. The CDR3 covers 14 residues. With 7 bases removed from V and 1 base from J, the gap between germline ends came to 14 bases. Germline CDR1 SGHRS, CDR2 YFSETQ. A word on this clone: Antigen: not known.

Sequencing used CD4+ T cells sorted from blood, obtained around week 55, from a patient treated with tofacitinib. The TCR comes from a human donor with alopecia areata. The rearrangement uses TRBV5-1 and TRBJ1-1; the D gene is possibly TRBD1 (5 bases). As DNA, the CDR3 is TGCGCCAGCTCATCTCAAGGGGCGAACACTGAAGCTTTCTTT. It yields the protein CASSSQGANTEAFF.